This TCR beta chain is drawn from a study of cytomegalovirus exposure and HLA in healthy donors. Study-wide context: The early release's HLA-typed donors yielded about 85 million unique TCRs.

Remarks on this clone: The antigen is unknown.

The CDR3 spans 13 residues. Germline CDR1 and CDR2: MNHEY and SVGAGI. Trimming took 4 bases from V and 5 from J, leaving 11 bases between them. General observations from the study: Across HLA loci, a later analysis found differing TCR association rates, with DRB1 most and HLA-C fewest. One cluster of highly shared sequence variants probably arose as a sequencing artifact.

Primers included in the PCR were 60 Vbeta and 13 Jbeta primers. The repertoire was sequenced with immunoSEQ multiplex PCR; TCRdb's copy has only in-frame clones and lacks some. The sample has approximately 100,000 clones, just over 70% seen once. The sequence was obtained from a boy aged 10-17 years in good health and CMV-seronegative. The sample consisted of PBMCs. The V call is TRBV6-5, the J call TRBJ2-5, with D unresolved. CDR3 sequence reads: CASSLTVEETQYF. The CDR3 nucleotides read TGTGCCAGCAGTTTGACTGTTGAGGAGACCCAGTACTTC.